This T cell receptor (beta chain) came from a study of Ad26.COV2.S vaccination and SARS-CoV-2 variants. Study information: Doses of Ad26.COV2.S were injected into muscle once or twice, 56 days apart.

Treatment meaning: roughly 20 received Ad26.COV2.S at low or high dose, single or two shots; several received placebo; per-sample allocation not given. Specimen acquisition occurred on day 63 following the initial vaccine or placebo injection. This person who donated was an adult of 18-55 years in Boston. TCRdb keeps only in-frame clones here, not all; method: immunoSEQ multiplex PCR. The sample includes approximately 500,000 clones, around nine tenths of them seen just once. The CDR3 totals 13 residues. V was cut by 1 base and J by 5 bases, with 9 bases left in between. The V gene's germline CDR1 is SGDLS and CDR2 YYNGEE. Study conclusions and caveats: Quantification of TCR breadth and depth may have yielded underestimates of total T cell responses.

With respect to this clone: Its antigen is not known.

The TCR originated in a person between 18 and 65 years old who received the Ad26.COV2.S COVID-19 vaccine or a placebo. The specimen comprised peripheral blood, sampled in a trial of Ad26.COV2.S vaccine versus placebo. The chain employs TRBV9 and TRBJ1-2; D is uncertain. CDR3 coding DNA: TGTGCCAGCAGCGTACCTGACGGGTATGGCTACACCTTC. It translates to CASSVPDGYGYTF. Supplemented by reference TRBV9 and TRBJ1-2, the full variable domain reads DSGVTQTPKHLITATGQRVTLRCSPRSGDLSVYWYQQSLDQGLQFLIQYYNGEERAKGNILERFSAQQFPDLHSELNLSSLELGDSALYFCASSVPDGYGYTFGSGTRLTVV.